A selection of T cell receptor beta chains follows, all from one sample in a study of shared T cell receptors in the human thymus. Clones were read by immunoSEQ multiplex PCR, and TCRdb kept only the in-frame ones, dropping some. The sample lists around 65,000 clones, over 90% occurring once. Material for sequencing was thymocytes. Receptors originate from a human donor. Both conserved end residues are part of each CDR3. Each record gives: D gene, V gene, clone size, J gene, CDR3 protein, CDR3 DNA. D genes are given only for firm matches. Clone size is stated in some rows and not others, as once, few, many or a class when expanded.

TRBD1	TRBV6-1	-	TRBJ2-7	CASSEASGGAYEQYF	TGTGCCAGCAGTGAGGCGTCAGGGGGCGCGTACGAGCAGTACTTC
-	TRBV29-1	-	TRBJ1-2	CSVRLGGEYGYTF	TGCAGCGTTCGACTTGGGGGAGAGTATGGCTACACCTTC
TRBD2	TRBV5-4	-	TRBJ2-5	CASSSGIRLAGGKNEETQYF	TGTGCCAGCAGCTCGGGGATTCGACTAGCGGGGGGCAAAAATGAGGAGACCCAGTACTTC
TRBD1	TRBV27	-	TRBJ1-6	CASSLFGTGDNNSPLHF	TGTGCCAGCAGTTTATTCGGGACAGGGGATAATAATTCACCCCTCCACTTT
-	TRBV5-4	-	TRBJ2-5	CASSLGTVQETQYF	TGTGCCAGCAGCCTAGGGACGGTTCAAGAGACCCAGTACTTC
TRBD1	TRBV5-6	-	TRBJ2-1	CASSRRDRDNEQFF	TGTGCCAGCAGCCGAAGGGACAGGGACAATGAGCAGTTCTTC
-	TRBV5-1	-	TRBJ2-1	CASSPRGTNEQFF	TGCGCCAGCAGCCCCCGAGGAACGAATGAGCAGTTCTTC
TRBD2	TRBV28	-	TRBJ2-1	CASSFFRLARSSYNEQFF	TGTGCCAGCAGTTTTTTCCGACTAGCTAGGAGCTCCTACAATGAGCAGTTCTTC
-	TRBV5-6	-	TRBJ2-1	CASSDPRGGKNNEQFF	TGTGCCAGCAGCGATCCCAGGGGGGGGAAGAACAATGAGCAGTTCTTC
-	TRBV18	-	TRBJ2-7	CASSPQASGGTKSSYEQYF	TGTGCCAGCTCACCACAGGCGTCAGGGGGGACGAAGAGCTCCTACGAGCAGTACTTC
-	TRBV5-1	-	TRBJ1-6	CASSGGDLSSYNSPLHF	TGCGCCAGCAGCGGGGGGGACCTTAGCTCCTATAATTCACCCCTCCACTTT
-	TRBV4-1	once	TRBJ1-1	CASSQGGRRGRTEAFF	TGCGCCAGCAGCCAAGGAGGGAGGCGAGGCCGCACTGAAGCTTTCTTT
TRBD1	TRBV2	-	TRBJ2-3	CSTGGVSRTDTQYF	TGCTCGACAGGGGGAGTTTCCAGAACAGATACGCAGTATTTT
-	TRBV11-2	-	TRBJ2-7	CASSSLLQGGPYEQYF	TGTGCCAGCAGCTCTTTACTGCAGGGTGGACCCTACGAGCAGTACTTC
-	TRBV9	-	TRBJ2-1	CASSTQGGLLREQFF	TGTGCCAGCAGCACACAGGGAGGGCTCTTACGTGAGCAGTTCTTC
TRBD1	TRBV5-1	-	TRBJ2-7	CASSLAGTGKSYEQYF	TGCGCCAGCAGCTTGGCCGGGACAGGGAAGTCCTACGAGCAGTACTTC
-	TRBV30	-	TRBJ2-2	CAWSVGETGELFF	TGTGCCTGGAGTGTTGGGGAAACCGGGGAGCTGTTTTTT
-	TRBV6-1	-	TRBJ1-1	CASSETMTLNTEAFF	TGTGCCAGCAGTGAGACCATGACCTTGAACACTGAAGCTTTCTTT
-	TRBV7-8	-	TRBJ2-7	CASSFRNYEQYF	TGTGCCAGCAGCTTTCGGAACTACGAGCAGTACTTC
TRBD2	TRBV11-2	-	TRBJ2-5	CASSPPLASGGELETQYF	TGTGCCAGCAGCCCCCCGTTGGCTAGCGGGGGTGAGTTAGAGACCCAGTACTTC